The clone carrying this T cell receptor beta chain was found many times. Its antigen is not identified. These data belong to a study of metastatic and nonmetastatic thyroid tumors. As for the study in general: Repertoires from blood and tumor or nodule tissue of malignant and benign thyroid patients were compared.

Not a single patient had been given any form of treatment at any point before undergoing thyroid surgery. Broader study findings: Malignant thyroid tumors reportedly exceeded benign nodules significantly in TCR beta diversity, with the difference appearing in blood and tumor.

The V gene lost 5 bases and the J gene lost 1 base, with 15 bases spanning the gap. Germline V lookup: CDR1 SGHAT, CDR2 FQNNGV. The CDR3 extends over 16 amino acids. In the original processing: CDR3 differences across clinicopathological groups were used to build a distant-metastasis classifier for papillary thyroid cancer. TCRdb re-called the PCR reads through MiXCR. These V and J calls originate from TCRdb's pipeline instead of the authors' own analysis. Of over 55,000 clones listed, roughly 30% were seen once; the top ten hold approximately 15%. The TCR comes from a female donor with papillary thyroid cancer or a benign thyroid nodule (not recorded which). Some clones in this sample may be carry-over from other donors' samples. This rearrangement joins TRBV11-2 to TRBJ1-5, with D perhaps TRBD1 (5 bases). The sample consisted of blood. This chain's CDR3 is CASSPTGGVSNQPQHF. Here the CDR3 DNA reads TGTGCCAGCAGCCCCACGGGGGGGGTAAGCAATCAGCCCCAGCATTTT.